This TCR beta chain is drawn from a study of blood T cell repertoires in COVID-19. About the research overall: Acute and convalescent COVID-19 samples came from the United States, Italy and Spain. T cells, B-cell-depleted T cells, or PBMCs provided the cDNA or gDNA that served as material.

As handled by the study authors: Amplification of reference gene primers provided the estimated nucleated cell counts. The data were produced by immunoSEQ multiplex PCR, yet TCRdb's version contains in-frame clones alone and is incomplete. The V and J calls and clone size are taken from that table; D and trimming were inferred from the DNA. The top ten clones hold more than 7% of a sample with under 200,000 clones, about four fifths of them seen once. During active infection, Seattle patients enrolled and were then monitored through disease. The ends lost 6 bases at V and 5 bases at J; junction bases unmatched: 6. The germline V gene encodes CDR1 MDHEN and CDR2 SYDVKM. The CDR3 has 14 residues.

This rearrangement joins TRBV28 to TRBJ2-3; 9 bases align to TRBD2. The source material was peripheral blood. The sequence derives from a woman aged 55-70 years with COVID-19, enrolled during active disease. The CDR3 coding sequence is TGTGCCAGCAGGTTTCTAGCGGGAAGAGATACGCAGTATTTT. It is translated as CASRFLAGRDTQYF.